The T cell receptor (beta chain) described here comes from a study of cytomegalovirus exposure and HLA in healthy donors. Notes on the study in general: An analysis done earlier found most TCR beta V segments productive about 87% or about 30% of the time. A later analysis associated 16,000 or so TCR beta sequences with HLA alleles at a 0.05 false discovery rate. A later analysis linked a missense variant in DCLRE1C to the trimming of TCR beta V and J genes.

This clone was observed a handful of times. The target antigen is unknown. Amplification used 60 Vbeta primers and 13 Jbeta primers. Sequenced by immunoSEQ multiplex PCR; TCRdb stores in-frame clones only, minus some. The data show roughly 150,000 clones, around 75% seen once. The CDR3 spans 12 residues. The germline V gene has CDR1 SQVTM and CDR2 ANQGSEA. Germline trimming cut 5 bases from V and 6 bases from J; bases unmatched to any gene: 5. The rearrangement links TRBV29-1 to TRBJ1-2; 8 bases line up with TRBD1. The source of this sequence is a young man in good health and CMV-seronegative. The material sequenced was PBMCs. The CDR3 DNA reads as TGCAGCGTTCCCAGGGGGCAGGATGGCTACACCTTC. Translation: CSVPRGQDGYTF. The entire variable domain, with the rest obtained from reference TRBV29-1 and TRBJ1-2, is as follows: SAVISQKPSRDICQRGTSLTIQCQVDSQVTMMFWYRQQPGQSLTLIATANQGSEATYESGFVIDKFPISRPNLTFSTLTVSNMSPEDSSIYLCSVPRGQDGYTFGSGTRLTVV.